This record concerns one T cell receptor beta chain sequence. The target antigen is unknown. Amplification used 60 Vbeta primers and 13 Jbeta primers. Measured with immunoSEQ multiplex PCR; TCRdb has only the in-frame clones, and not every one. Of 99,000 or so clones in the sample, around three quarters were seen once. Deletions cut 3 bases from V and 1 base from J, with 9 bases between. Germline V CDR1 and CDR2: MNHNS, SASEGT. There are 14 residues in the CDR3. The donors gave bone marrow, and they were healthy. This sample is drawn from a study of cytomegalovirus exposure and HLA in healthy donors. Findings and limits, study-wide: In a later analysis, common viral pathogens appeared linked to several of the most significant clusters. Whilst most TCR sequences proved rare, a subset of public TCRs occurred across many donors.

Specimen: PBMCs. This rearrangement joins TRBV6-1 to TRBJ1-1; D gene unclear. This sequence originates from a male donor in good health and CMV-seropositive. The CDR3 DNA reads TGTGCCAGCAGTGATTTAGCTGGGAACACTGAAGCTTTCTTT. This encodes CASSDLAGNTEAFF.